This record covers a single T cell receptor (beta chain). Its antigen is still unknown. The PCR employed 60 Vbeta primers together with 13 Jbeta primers. Assay used: immunoSEQ multiplex PCR; TCRdb lists only in-frame clones, some missing. The sample's table shows about 88,000 clones. The record originates from a study of cytomegalovirus exposure and HLA in healthy donors. Whole-study findings and limits: Earlier analysis looked at TCR beta V segments, and most were productive about 87% or about 30% of the time.

This CDR3 has 16 amino acids. Looked up from germline, CDR1 is SGHRS and CDR2 is YFSETQ. The V end lost 0 bases, the J end lost 0 bases, and 10 bases lay between the germline ends. Healthy individuals who donated bone marrow served as the donors. The TCR was taken from a girl aged 5-17 years in good health and CMV-seropositive. Specimen: PBMCs. The V gene is TRBV5-1, the J gene TRBJ2-1; tentative D call: TRBD1 (6 bases). The CDR3 bases are TGCGCCAGCAGCTTGGGGGACATCCTCTCCTACAATGAGCAGTTCTTC. This sequence encodes CASSLGDILSYNEQFF.